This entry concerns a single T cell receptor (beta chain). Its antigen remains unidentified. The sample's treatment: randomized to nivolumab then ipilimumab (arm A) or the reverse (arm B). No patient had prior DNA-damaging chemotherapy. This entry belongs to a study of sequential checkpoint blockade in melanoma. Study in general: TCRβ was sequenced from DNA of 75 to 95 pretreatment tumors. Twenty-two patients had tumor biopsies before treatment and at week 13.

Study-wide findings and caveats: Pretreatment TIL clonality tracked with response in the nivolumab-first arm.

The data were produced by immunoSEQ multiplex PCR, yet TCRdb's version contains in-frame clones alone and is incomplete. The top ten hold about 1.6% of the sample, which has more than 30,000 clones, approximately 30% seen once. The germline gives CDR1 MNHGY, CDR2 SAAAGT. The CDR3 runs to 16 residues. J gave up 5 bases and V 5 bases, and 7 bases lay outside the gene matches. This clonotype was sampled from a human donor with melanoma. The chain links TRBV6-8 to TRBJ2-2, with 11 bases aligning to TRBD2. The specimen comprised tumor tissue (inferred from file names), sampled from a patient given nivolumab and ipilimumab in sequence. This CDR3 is CASSLFSGGATGELFF. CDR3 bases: TGTGCCAGCAGTCTTTTTAGCGGGGGGGCGACCGGGGAGCTGTTTTTT.